The rows below give T cell receptor beta chains drawn from one sample of a study of cytomegalovirus exposure and HLA in healthy donors. Measured with immunoSEQ multiplex PCR; TCRdb has only the in-frame clones, and not every one. The table shows approximately 250,000 clones, with about 85% occurring only once. Sequencing was performed on PBMCs. Every receptor here comes from a girl aged 2-10 years in good health and CMV-seronegative. Both conserved end residues are part of each CDR3. A D gene is named only where the DNA matches it firmly. A clone size is listed for some rows: how often the clone was seen (once, few, many), or a class if it is expanded.

NA	NA	TRBV18	TRBJ1-1	CASSPRGPDTEAFF	TGTGCCAGCTCACCACGGGGGCCGGACACTGAAGCTTTCTTT
NA	TRBD2	TRBV2	TRBJ2-5	CASSLNLAGGRETQYF	TGTGCCAGCAGTCTAAACCTAGCGGGGGGGCGGGAGACCCAGTACTTC
NA	NA	TRBV5-5	TRBJ2-7	CASSLAPGGQEQYF	TGTGCCAGCAGCTTGGCGCCAGGGGGGCAGGAGCAGTACTTC
NA	NA	TRBV14	TRBJ1-1	CASTLTRGTEAFF	TGTGCCAGCACCCTTACTCGGGGCACTGAAGCTTTCTTT
NA	NA	TRBV2	TRBJ2-2	CASSDRSNTGELFF	TGTGCCAGCAGTGACAGGTCGAACACCGGGGAGCTGTTTTTT
NA	TRBD2	TRBV4-1	TRBJ2-3	CASSQDAGGMSTDTQYF	TGCGCCAGCAGCCAAGATGCGGGAGGGATGAGCACAGATACGCAGTATTTC
NA	TRBD1	TRBV19	TRBJ1-5	CASGQGNSNQPQHF	TGTGCATCGGGACAGGGAAATAGCAATCAGCCCCAGCATTTT
NA	TRBD1	TRBV15	TRBJ2-3	CATSRDGQGWADTQYF	TGTGCCACCAGCAGAGATGGACAGGGGTGGGCAGATACGCAGTATTTT
once	NA	TRBV7-9	TRBJ2-3	CASSFSQGPDTQYF	TGTGCCAGCAGCTTTAGCCAGGGCCCAGATACGCAGTATTTT
few	TRBD2	TRBV7-2	TRBJ2-7	CASSRTSGDYEQYF	TGTGCCAGCAGCCGGACTAGCGGCGACTACGAGCAGTACTTC